Following are 8 T cell receptor beta chains from one sample sequenced in a study of OX40 agonist ivuxolimab in advanced cancers. Using immunoSEQ multiplex PCR, the repertoire was profiled, and TCRdb retains in-frame clones only, with some absent. This sample has tens of thousands of clones; 90% to 95% occur once, and the top ten carry around 2.5%. The sample consisted of CD4+ or CD8+ T cells sorted from blood, taken in a trial of the OX40 agonist ivuxolimab. The receptors shown here come from an adult with an advanced solid tumor such as melanoma, head and neck, liver or kidney cancer.

This clone was recorded once. The chain has TRBV28 and TRBJ2-7, with TRBD1 as a possible D gene (5 bases). Germline CDR1 MDHEN, CDR2 SYDVKM. The CDR3 is 15 residues long. V was cut by 8 bases and J by 0 bases, with 17 bases left in between. The CDR3: CASLKGRPSSYEQYF. In nucleotides, the CDR3 is TGTGCCAGCCTTAAGGGGCGCCCTTCCTCCTACGAGCAGTACTTC.

The V and J genes are TRBV11-2 and TRBJ2-7, with 7 bases matching TRBD2. The junction had 8 bases not matched to a gene; V was cut back by 6 bases and J by 0 bases. CDR3 length: 15 residues. From germline, CDR1 is SGHAT and CDR2 FQNNGV. CDR3 loop: CASRPASGHSYEQYF. The CDR3, as DNA: TGTGCCAGCAGACCGGCTAGCGGACACTCCTACGAGCAGTACTTC.

The chain has TRBV5-4 and TRBJ2-3, with D uncertain. Germline loops: CDR1 SGHNT, CDR2 YYREEE (reference sequence). Deletions cut 0 bases from V and 2 bases from J, with 7 bases between. This CDR3 comprises 14 residues. CDR3 sequence reads: CASSLVGNTDTQYF. In nucleotides, the CDR3 is TGTGCCAGCAGCTTGGTAGGGAACACAGATACGCAGTATTTT.

This rearrangement joins TRBV7-8 to TRBJ2-3; 11 positions match TRBD1. Germline V lookup: CDR1 SGHVS, CDR2 FQNEAQ. The CDR3 length is 15 residues. Unmatched junction bases numbered 2, after V lost 1 base and J lost 5 bases. DNA of the CDR3: TGTGCCAGCAGCTTAGAGGGACAGGGGGAAGATACGCAGTATTTT. It is translated as CASSLEGQGEDTQYF.

The rearrangement links TRBV29-1 to TRBJ2-1; D is undetermined. This CDR3 region has 14 residues. V was pared by 3 bases and J by 0 bases, with 9 bases between. Per germline, CDR1 SQVTM and CDR2 ANQGSEA. For the CDR3, the DNA is TGCAGCGTTGACGTACTCAACTCCTACAATGAGCAGTTCTTC. It encodes CSVDVLNSYNEQFF.

The chain carries TRBV28 and TRBJ2-7, with unresolved D. The CDR3 has 14 amino acids. Germline assignment: CDR1 MDHEN and CDR2 SYDVKM. Trimming left V 4 bases short and J 4 bases short, with 14 bases between. CDR3 coding DNA: TGTGCCAGCAGTTCCAACCCGGGTCTTTACGAGCAGTACTTC. Translation: CASSSNPGLYEQYF.

The chain has TRBV29-1 and TRBJ1-4, with D perhaps TRBD1 (6 bases). There are 12 residues in the CDR3. The germline V gene has CDR1 SQVTM and CDR2 ANQGSEA. The V and J ends lost 5 bases and 6 bases respectively, with 10 bases between them. In nucleotides, the CDR3 is TGCAGCGTTCGTCGACAGGATGAAAAACTGTTTTTT. It specifies CSVRRQDEKLFF.

In nucleotides, the CDR3 is TGTGCCAGCAGTGACGGGGACTGGAATGAGCAGTTCTTC. Translation: CASSDGDWNEQFF. The chain joins TRBV6-4 to TRBJ2-1, with D perhaps matching TRBD2 (6 bases). Trimming stripped 2 bases from V and 7 bases from J, with 9 bases between. Germline CDR1 and CDR2: MRHNA and SNTAGT. The CDR3 loop spans 13 amino acids.